This T cell receptor beta chain was documented in a study of T cells after yellow fever vaccination. Study information: Those fractions that held only low numbers of cells were prepared using the SMART-Seq v4 Ultra Low Input RNA kit.

The CDR3 is 18 residues long. The trim removed 4 bases at V and 1 base at J, leaving 9 bases unmatched. Germline CDR1 is SEHNR and CDR2 is FQNEAQ (reference sequence). In this sample, this clonotype turned up many times. No antigen is known for it. Notes on the study in general: Though weaker, the secondary response peaked faster, on day 5 versus 15.

5'RACE template switching generated TCR cDNA, adding a universal primer site and UMIs. TCRdb recomputed calls from the 5' RACE reads with MiXCR, one row per CDR3 protein. The sample shows nearly 300,000 distinct CDR3 sequences, less than 9.5% of them seen only once. The receptor was derived from a man between 18 and 29 years old who received the YFV17D yellow fever vaccine. The chain uses TRBV7-9 and TRBJ2-5, with 13 bases matching TRBD2. The sample in question was CD4+ T cells sorted from PBMCs, obtained 5 days after the yellow fever booster vaccination. CDR3 sequence reads: CASSSRLAGGPRQETQYF. The DNA for the CDR3 is TGTGCCAGCAGCTCAAGACTAGCGGGGGGCCCGCGCCAAGAGACCCAGTACTTC.